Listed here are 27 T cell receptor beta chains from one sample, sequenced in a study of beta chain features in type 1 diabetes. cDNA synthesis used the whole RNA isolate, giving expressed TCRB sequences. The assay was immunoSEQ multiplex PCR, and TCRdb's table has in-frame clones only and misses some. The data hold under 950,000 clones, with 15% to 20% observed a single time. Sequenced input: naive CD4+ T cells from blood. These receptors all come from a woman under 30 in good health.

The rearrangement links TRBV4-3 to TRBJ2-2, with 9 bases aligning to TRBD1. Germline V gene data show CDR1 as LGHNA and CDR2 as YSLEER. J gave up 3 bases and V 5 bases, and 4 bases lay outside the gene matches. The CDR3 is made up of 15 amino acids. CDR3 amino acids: CASSYGDRDTGELFF. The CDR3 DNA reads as TGCGCCAGCAGCTACGGGGACAGGGACACCGGGGAGCTGTTTTTT.

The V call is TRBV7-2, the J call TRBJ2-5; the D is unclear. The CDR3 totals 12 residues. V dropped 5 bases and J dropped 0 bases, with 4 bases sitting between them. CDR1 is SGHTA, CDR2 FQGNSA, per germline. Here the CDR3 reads CASSQDQETQYF. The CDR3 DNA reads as TGTGCCAGCAGCCAGGACCAAGAGACCCAGTACTTC.

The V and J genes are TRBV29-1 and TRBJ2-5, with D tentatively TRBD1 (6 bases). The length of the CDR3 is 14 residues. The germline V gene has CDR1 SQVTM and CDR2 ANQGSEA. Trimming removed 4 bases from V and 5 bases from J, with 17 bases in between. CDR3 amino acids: CSVAGGFQGETQYF. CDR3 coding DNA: TGCAGCGTTGCAGGAGGATTTCAGGGGGAGACCCAGTACTTC.

CDR3 DNA: TGTGCCAGAACGCACCCGGGACAGCGCTACGAGCAGTACTTC. This sequence encodes CARTHPGQRYEQYF. The chain employs TRBV14 and TRBJ2-5; TRBD1 agrees at 7 bases. The assigned J gene may be wrong: the sequence end matches TRBJ2-7 better. CDR3 length: 14 amino acids. Per germline, CDR1 SGHDN and CDR2 FVKESK.

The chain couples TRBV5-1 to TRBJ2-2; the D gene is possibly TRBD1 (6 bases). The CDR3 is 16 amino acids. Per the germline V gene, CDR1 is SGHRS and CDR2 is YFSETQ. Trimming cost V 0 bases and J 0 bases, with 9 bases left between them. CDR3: CASSLGTAPNTGELFF. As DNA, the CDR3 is TGCGCCAGCAGCTTGGGGACAGCTCCGAACACCGGGGAGCTGTTTTTT.

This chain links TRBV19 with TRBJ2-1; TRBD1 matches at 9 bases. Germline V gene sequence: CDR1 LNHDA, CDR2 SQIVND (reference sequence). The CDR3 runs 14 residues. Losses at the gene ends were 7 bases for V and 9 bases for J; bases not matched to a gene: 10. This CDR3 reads CASTRGQGVSEQFF. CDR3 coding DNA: TGTGCCAGTACTAGGGGACAGGGCGTATCTGAGCAGTTCTTC. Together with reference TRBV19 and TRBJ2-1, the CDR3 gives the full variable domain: DGGITQSPKYLFRKEGQNVTLSCEQNLNHDAMYWYRQDPGQGLRLIYYSQIVNDFQKGDIAEGYSVSREKKESFPLTVTSAQKNPTAFYLCASTRGQGVSEQFFGPGTRLTVL.

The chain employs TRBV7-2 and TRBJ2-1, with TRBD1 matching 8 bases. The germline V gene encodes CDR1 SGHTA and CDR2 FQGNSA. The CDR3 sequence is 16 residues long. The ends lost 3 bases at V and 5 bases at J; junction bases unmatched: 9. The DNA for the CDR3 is TGTGCCAGCAGCTTGAATCCGGGACAGGTTAACAATGAGCAGTTCTTC. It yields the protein CASSLNPGQVNNEQFF.

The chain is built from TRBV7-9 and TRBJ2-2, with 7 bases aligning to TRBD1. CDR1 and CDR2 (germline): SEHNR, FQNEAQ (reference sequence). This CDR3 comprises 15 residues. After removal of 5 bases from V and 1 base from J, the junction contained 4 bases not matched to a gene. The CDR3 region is CASSRQGRNTGELFF. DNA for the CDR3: TGTGCCAGCAGCCGACAGGGAAGGAACACCGGGGAGCTGTTTTTT.

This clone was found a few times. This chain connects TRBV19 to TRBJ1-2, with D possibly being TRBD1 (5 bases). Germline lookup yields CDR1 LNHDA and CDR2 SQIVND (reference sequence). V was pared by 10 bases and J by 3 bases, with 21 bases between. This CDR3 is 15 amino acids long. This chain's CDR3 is CAINSGGSGDYGYTF. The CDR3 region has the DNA TGTGCCATAAATAGTGGGGGATCCGGCGACTATGGCTACACCTTC.

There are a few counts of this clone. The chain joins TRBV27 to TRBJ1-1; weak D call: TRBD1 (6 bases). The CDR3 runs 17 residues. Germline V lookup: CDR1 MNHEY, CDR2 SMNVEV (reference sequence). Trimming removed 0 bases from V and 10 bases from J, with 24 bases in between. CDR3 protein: CASSLSPRGGRSVGAFF. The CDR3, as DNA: TGTGCCAGCAGTTTATCTCCGAGGGGGGGGAGGTCTGTCGGAGCTTTCTTT.

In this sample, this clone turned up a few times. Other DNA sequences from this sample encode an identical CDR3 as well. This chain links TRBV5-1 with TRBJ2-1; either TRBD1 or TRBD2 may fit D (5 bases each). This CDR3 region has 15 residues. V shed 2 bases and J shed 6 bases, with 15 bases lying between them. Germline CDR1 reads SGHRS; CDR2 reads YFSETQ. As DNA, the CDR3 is TGCGCCAGCAGCTTAGTTCGGGATGGGGGCAATGAGCAGTTCTTC. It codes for CASSLVRDGGNEQFF. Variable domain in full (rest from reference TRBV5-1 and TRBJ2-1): KAGVTQTPRYLIKTRGQQVTLSCSPISGHRSVSWYQQTPGQGLQFLFEYFSETQRNKGNFPGRFSGRQFSNSRSEMNVSTLELGDSALYLCASSLVRDGGNEQFFGPGTRLTVL.

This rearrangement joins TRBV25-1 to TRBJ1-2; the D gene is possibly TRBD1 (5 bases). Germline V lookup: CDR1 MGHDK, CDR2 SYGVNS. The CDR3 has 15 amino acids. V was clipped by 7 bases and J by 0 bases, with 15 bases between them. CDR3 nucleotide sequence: TGTGCCAGCATAGCTCAGGGCTTCCCTAACTATGGCTACACCTTC. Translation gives CASIAQGFPNYGYTF.

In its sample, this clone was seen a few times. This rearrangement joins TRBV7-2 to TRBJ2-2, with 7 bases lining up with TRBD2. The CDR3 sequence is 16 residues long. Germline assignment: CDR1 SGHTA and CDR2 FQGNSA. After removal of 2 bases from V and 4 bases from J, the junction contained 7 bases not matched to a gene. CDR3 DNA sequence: TGTGCCAGCAGCTTACTTTGGGCGGGAGCCACCGGGGAGCTGTTTTTT. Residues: CASSLLWAGATGELFF.

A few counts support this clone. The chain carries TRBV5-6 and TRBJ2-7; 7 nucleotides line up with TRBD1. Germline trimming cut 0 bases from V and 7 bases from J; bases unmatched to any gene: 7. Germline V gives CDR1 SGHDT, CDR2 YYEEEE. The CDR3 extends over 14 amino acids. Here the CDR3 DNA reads TGTGCCAGCAGCTTGGGACAGGGTCGTTGGGAGCAGTACTTC. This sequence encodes CASSLGQGRWEQYF.

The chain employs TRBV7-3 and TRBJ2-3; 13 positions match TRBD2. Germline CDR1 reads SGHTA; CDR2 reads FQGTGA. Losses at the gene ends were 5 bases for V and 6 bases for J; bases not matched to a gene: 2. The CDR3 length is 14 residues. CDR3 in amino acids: CASSPTSGRDTQYF. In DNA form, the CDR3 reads TGTGCCAGCAGCCCGACTAGCGGGAGGGATACGCAGTATTTT.

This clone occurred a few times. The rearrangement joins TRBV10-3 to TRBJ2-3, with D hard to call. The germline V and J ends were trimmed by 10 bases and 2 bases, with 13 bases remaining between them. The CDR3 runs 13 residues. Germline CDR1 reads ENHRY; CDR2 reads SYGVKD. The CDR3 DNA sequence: TGTGCCACCGGTTCAGGTTCCACAGATACGCAGTATTTT. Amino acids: CATGSGSTDTQYF.

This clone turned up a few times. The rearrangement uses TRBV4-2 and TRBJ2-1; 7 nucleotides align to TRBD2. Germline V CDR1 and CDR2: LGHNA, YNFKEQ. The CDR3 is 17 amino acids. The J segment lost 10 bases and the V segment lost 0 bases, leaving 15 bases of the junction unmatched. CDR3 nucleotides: TGTGCCAGCAGCCAAGAAAGGTTTGGCGGGAGACTCCAGGAGCAGTTCTTC. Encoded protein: CASSQERFGGRLQEQFF.

The DNA for the CDR3 is TGCGCCAGCAGCTCCGAGACAGGGCCGCAGTATTTT. Encoded protein: CASSSETGPQYF. The rearrangement uses TRBV5-1 and TRBJ2-3; 7 bases agree with TRBD1. The J segment lost 10 bases and the V segment lost 3 bases, leaving 5 bases of the junction unmatched. Per germline, CDR1 SGHRS and CDR2 YFSETQ. This CDR3 is 12 amino acids long. Full variable domain (rest looked up from reference TRBV5-1 and TRBJ2-3): KAGVTQTPRYLIKTRGQQVTLSCSPISGHRSVSWYQQTPGQGLQFLFEYFSETQRNKGNFPGRFSGRQFSNSRSEMNVSTLELGDSALYLCASSSETGPQYFGPGTRLTVL.

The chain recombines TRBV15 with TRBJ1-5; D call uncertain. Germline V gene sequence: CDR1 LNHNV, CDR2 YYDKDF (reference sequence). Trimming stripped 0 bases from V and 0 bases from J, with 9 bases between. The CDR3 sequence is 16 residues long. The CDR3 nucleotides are TGTGCCACCAGCAGAGATAGTAGGATTAGCAATCAGCCCCAGCATTTT. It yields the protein CATSRDSRISNQPQHF.

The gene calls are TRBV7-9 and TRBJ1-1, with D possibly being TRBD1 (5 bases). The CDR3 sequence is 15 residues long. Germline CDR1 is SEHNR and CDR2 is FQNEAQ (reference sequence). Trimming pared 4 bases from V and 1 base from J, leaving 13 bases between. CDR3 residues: CASSSGRTWNTEAFF. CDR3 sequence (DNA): TGTGCCAGCAGCTCGGGGCGTACCTGGAACACTGAAGCTTTCTTT.

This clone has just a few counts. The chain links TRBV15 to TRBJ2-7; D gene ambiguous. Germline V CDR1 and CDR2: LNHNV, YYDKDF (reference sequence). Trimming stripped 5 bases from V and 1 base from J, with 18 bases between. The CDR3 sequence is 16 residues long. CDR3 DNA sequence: TGTGCCACCAGCCGTTGGCTTCTGTTTATATCCTACGAGCAGTACTTC. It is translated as CATSRWLLFISYEQYF.

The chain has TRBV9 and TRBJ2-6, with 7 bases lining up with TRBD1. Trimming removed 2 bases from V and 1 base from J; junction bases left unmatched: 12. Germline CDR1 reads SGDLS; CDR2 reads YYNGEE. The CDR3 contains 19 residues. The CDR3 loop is CASSVSSGTVVSGANVLTF. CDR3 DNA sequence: TGTGCCAGCAGCGTTTCATCCGGGACAGTCGTATCTGGGGCCAACGTCCTGACTTTC.

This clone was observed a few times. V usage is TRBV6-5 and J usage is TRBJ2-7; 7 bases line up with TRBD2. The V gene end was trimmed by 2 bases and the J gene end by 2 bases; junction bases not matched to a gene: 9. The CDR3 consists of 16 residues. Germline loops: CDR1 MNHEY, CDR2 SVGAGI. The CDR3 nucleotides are TGTGCCAGCAGTTACGGAGCGGGACCCTTGGCCTACGAGCAGTACTTC. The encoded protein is CASSYGAGPLAYEQYF.

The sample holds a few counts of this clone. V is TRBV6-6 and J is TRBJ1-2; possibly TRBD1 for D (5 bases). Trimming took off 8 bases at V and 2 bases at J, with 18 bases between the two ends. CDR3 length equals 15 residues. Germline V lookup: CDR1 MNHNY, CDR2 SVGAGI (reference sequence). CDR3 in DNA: TGTGCCAGCCGCGGTGCTTTGGGGGGGAACTATGGCTACACCTTC. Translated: CASRGALGGNYGYTF.

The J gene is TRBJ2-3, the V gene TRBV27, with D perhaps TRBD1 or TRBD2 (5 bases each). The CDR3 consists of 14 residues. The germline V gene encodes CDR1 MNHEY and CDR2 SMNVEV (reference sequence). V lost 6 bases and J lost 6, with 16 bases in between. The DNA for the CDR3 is TGTGCCAGCAGGCCCGGGACCCTGATTGATACGCAGTATTTT. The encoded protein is CASRPGTLIDTQYF.

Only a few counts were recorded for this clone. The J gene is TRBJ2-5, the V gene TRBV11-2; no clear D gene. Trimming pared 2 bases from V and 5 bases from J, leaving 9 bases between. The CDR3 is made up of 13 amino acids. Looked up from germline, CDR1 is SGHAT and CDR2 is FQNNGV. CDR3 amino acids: CASSLPWMETQYF. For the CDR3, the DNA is TGTGCCAGCAGCTTACCCTGGATGGAGACCCAGTACTTC.

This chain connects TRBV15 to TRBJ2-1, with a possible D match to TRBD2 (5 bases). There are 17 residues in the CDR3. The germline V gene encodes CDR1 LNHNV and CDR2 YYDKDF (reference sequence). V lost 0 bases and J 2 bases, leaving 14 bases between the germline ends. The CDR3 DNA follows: TGTGCCACCAGCAGAGAGATAACTAGGTTCGCCTACAATGAGCAGTTCTTC. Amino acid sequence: CATSREITRFAYNEQFF.